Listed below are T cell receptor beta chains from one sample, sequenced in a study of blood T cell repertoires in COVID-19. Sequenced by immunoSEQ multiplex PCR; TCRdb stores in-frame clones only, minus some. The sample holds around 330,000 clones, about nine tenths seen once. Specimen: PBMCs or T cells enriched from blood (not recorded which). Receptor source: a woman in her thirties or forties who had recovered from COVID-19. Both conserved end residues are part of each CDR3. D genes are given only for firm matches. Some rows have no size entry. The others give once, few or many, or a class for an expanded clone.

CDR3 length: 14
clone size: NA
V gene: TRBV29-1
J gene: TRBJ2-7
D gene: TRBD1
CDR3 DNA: TGCAGCGTTGGTGGACAGGGGGGCTCCTACGAGCAGTACTTC
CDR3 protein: CSVGGQGGSYEQYF

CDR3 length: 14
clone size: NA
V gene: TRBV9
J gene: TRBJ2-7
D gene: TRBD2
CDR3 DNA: TGTGCCAGCAGCGTTAGCGGGGGGGCGGCCGAGCAGTACTTC
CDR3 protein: CASSVSGGAAEQYF

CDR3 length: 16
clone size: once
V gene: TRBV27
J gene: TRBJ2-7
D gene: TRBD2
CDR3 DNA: TGTGCCAGCAGTTCCCCCTTTTTGAGCGGGGTACGCGAGCAGTACTTC
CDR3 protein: CASSSPFLSGVREQYF

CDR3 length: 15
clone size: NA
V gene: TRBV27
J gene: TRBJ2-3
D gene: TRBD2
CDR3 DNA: TGTGCCAGCAGGGGACTAGCGGGAAACACAGATACGCAGTATTTT
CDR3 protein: CASRGLAGNTDTQYF

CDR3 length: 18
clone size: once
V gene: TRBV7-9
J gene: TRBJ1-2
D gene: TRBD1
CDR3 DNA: TGTGCCAGCAGCTTAAGTCTTGGGACAGGGGTTCTGGAGCATGGCTACACCTTC
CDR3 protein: CASSLSLGTGVLEHGYTF

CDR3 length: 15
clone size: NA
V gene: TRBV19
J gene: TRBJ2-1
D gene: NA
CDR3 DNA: TGTGCCAGTAGTATAAGCCTTATCTCCTACAATGAGCAGTTCTTC
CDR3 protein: CASSISLISYNEQFF

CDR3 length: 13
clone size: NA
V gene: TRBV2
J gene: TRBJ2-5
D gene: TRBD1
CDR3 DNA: TGTGCCAGCACCCCGGGACAGGGGGAGACCCAGTACTTC
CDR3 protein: CASTPGQGETQYF

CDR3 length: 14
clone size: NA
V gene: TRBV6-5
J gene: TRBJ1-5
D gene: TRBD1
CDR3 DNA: TGTGCCAGCAGTTCGGGACAGTGGAATCAGCCCCAGCATTTT
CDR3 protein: CASSSGQWNQPQHF

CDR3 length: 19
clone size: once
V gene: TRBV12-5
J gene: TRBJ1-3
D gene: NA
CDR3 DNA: TGTGCTAGTGGTTTGGTACTGGGGCCCACGTCCCGCTCTGGAAACACCATATATTTT
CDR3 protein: CASGLVLGPTSRSGNTIYF

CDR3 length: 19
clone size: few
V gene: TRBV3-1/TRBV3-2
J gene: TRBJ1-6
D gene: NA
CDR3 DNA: TGTGCCAGCAGCCAAAAAACGTTACAGACATCCTCCTATAATTCACCCCTCCACTTT
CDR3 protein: CASSQKTLQTSSYNSPLHF

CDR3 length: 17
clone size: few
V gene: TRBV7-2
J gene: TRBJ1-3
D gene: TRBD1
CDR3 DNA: TGTGCCAGCAGCCTGGGGGGACAGGGGATCTCTGGAAACACCATATATTTT
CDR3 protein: CASSLGGQGISGNTIYF

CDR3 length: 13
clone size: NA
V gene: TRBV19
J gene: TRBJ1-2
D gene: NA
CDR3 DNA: TGTGCCAGTAGTATAGGCAGAACCTATGGCTACACCTTC
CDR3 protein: CASSIGRTYGYTF

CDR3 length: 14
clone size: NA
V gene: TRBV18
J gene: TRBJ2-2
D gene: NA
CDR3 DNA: TGTGCCAGCTCACCTACCGTCGGAGGCGGGGAGCTGTTTTTT
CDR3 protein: CASSPTVGGGELFF

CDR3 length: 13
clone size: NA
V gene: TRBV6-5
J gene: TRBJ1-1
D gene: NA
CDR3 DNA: TGTGCCAGCAGTTACAGGGAGGGGACTGAAGCTTTCTTT
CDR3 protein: CASSYREGTEAFF

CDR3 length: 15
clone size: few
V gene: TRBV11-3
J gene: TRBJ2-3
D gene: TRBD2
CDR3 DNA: TGTGCCAGCAGCCTCCTAGCGGGAGGAGCAGATACGCAGTATTTT
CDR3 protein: CASSLLAGGADTQYF

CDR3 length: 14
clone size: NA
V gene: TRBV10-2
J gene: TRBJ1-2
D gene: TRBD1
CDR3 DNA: TGCGCCAGCAGTGACAGGGGGGCACACTATGGCTACACCTTC
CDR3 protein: CASSDRGAHYGYTF

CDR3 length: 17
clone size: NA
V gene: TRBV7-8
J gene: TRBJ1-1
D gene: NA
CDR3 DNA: TGTGCCAGCAGCAAAGGGGTACAGGGCCTTTCGAACACTGAAGCTTTCTTT
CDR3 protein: CASSKGVQGLSNTEAFF

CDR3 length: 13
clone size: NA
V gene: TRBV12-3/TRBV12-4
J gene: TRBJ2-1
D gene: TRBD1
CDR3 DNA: TGTGCCAGCAGTTTAAGGGGGCACGATGAGCAGTTCTTC
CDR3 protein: CASSLRGHDEQFF